The subject of this entry is one T cell receptor beta chain. The data derive from a study of control samples from healthy donors and cancer patients. Per the germline V gene, CDR1 is SGHDT and CDR2 is YYEEEE. This CDR3 has 15 amino acids. Trimming removed 6 bases from V and 7 bases from J; junction bases left unmatched: 11. Measured with immunoSEQ multiplex PCR; TCRdb has only the in-frame clones, and not every one. Of approximately 230,000 clones in the sample, approximately 80% were seen once. The chain is built from TRBV5-6 and TRBJ1-4; 8 bases match TRBD1. Sequences were obtained from PBMCs. The receptor was isolated from a woman aged 60 to 75 with lung cancer. CDR3 sequence: CASTSTDRGSEKLFF. The CDR3 nucleotides read TGTGCCAGCACCTCGACTGACAGGGGAAGTGAAAAACTGTTTTTT.